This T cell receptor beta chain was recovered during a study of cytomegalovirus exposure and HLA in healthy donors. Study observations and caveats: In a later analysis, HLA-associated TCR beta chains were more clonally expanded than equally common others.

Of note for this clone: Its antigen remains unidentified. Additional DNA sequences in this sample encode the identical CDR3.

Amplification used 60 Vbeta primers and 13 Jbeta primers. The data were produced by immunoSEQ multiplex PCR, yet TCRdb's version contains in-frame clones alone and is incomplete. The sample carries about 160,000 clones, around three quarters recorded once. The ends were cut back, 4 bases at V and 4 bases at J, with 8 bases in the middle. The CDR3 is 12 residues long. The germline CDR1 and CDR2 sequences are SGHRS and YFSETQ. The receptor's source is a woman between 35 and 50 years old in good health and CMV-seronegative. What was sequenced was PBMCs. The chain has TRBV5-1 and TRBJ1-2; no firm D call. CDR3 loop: CASSPGSYGYTF. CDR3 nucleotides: TGCGCCAGCAGCCCGGGTTCCTATGGCTACACCTTC.